This entry lists 13 T cell receptor beta chains sequenced from one sample in a study of response to subunit inactivated influenza vaccine. TCRdb ran MiXCR on the RT-PCR reads and lists one entry per CDR3 protein. The table includes about 500,000 distinct CDR3 sequences, approximately 16% detected once. This specimen was CD4+ T cells sorted from PBMCs, taken approximately 25 months after vaccination. These TCRs come from a man aged 45-69 years who received an inactivated influenza vaccine.

For this clonotype: Germline and junction disagree at one end, which may indicate a read error. V usage is TRBV20-1 and J usage is TRBJ1-2; no clear D gene. Germline V lookup: CDR1 DFQATT, CDR2 SNEGSKA (reference sequence). This CDR3 region has 10 residues. CDR3 DNA sequence: TGCAGTGCTAGAGATCTAAGAATGGCCTTC. The encoded protein is CSARDLRMAF.

Points on this clonotype: One end of the junction is discordant with germline, which a read error may explain. The gene calls are TRBV20-1 and TRBJ2-3; weak D call: TRBD1 (6 bases). CDR3 length: 15 amino acids. Germline assignment: CDR1 DFQATT and CDR2 SNEGSKA (reference sequence). The CDR3 DNA follows: TGCAGTGCTAGAGATACACAGGGCCTCACATATACGCAGTATTTT. Protein sequence: CSARDTQGLTYTQYF.

In its sample, this clonotype was seen many times. The V call is TRBV29-1, the J call TRBJ1-1; the match to TRBD1 covers 7 bases. CDR3 size: 12 residues. V lost 6 bases and J lost 6; bases outside the gene matches: 7. CDR1 and CDR2 (germline): SQVTM, ANQGSEA. The CDR3 spells CSVGQGVAEAFF. DNA of the CDR3: TGCAGCGTCGGTCAGGGGGTCGCTGAAGCTTTCTTT.

The chain uses TRBV29-1 and TRBJ2-7, with TRBD2 as a possible D gene (8 bases). Germline V lookup: CDR1 SQVTM, CDR2 ANQGSEA. CDR3 size: 13 residues. With 8 bases removed from V and 4 bases from J, the gap between germline ends came to 18 bases. CDR3 sequence (DNA): TGCAGCCCCGGGACAGCGGGAGCTTACGAGCAGTACTTC. This sequence encodes CSPGTAGAYEQYF.

This clonotype showed up just a few times. V usage is TRBV28 and J usage is TRBJ2-3; 7 nucleotides line up with TRBD1. Trimming took 3 bases from V and 5 from J; bases not matched to a gene: 5. CDR3 length: 14 amino acids. Germline V lookup: CDR1 MDHEN, CDR2 SYDVKM. The CDR3 sequence: CASSFRGGVDTQYF. The CDR3 region has the DNA TGTGCCAGCAGTTTTAGAGGGGGCGTAGATACGCAGTATTTT.

The sample holds a few counts of this clonotype. The rearrangement joins TRBV10-3 to TRBJ1-2; D is unclear. The germline V gene has CDR1 ENHRY and CDR2 SYGVKD. The ends were cut back, 4 bases at V and 2 bases at J, with 14 bases in the middle. The CDR3 is 15 amino acids. Written as DNA, the CDR3 is TGTGCCATCAGTGCTTCCTCGGAGGTAAACTATGGCTACACCTTC. This gives the protein CAISASSEVNYGYTF.

This clonotype was observed a few times. The chain joins TRBV28 to TRBJ2-5; 7 bases align to TRBD1. Germline V gives CDR1 MDHEN, CDR2 SYDVKM. V lost 5 bases and J lost 4; bases outside the gene matches: 19. The CDR3 totals 18 residues. CDR3 residues: CASSTPRYRGSPGETQYF. The CDR3 region has the DNA TGTGCCAGCAGTACCCCACGCTACAGGGGCTCCCCTGGAGAGACCCAGTACTTC. Full variable domain (missing parts from reference TRBV28 and TRBJ2-5): DVKVTQSSRYLVKRTGEKVFLECVQDMDHENMFWYRQDPGLGLRLIYFSYDVKMKEKGDIPEGYSVSREKKERFSLILESASTNQTSMYLCASSTPRYRGSPGETQYFGPGTRLLVL.

The J gene is TRBJ2-2, the V gene TRBV19, with TRBD1 matching 8 bases. Germline V lookup: CDR1 LNHDA, CDR2 SQIVND (reference sequence). With 7 bases clipped from V and 1 base from J, the junction kept 5 bases outside the gene matches. The CDR3 is 15 amino acids. The chain's CDR3 is CASTKDRVNTGELFF. CDR3 nucleotide sequence: TGTGCCAGTACTAAGGACAGGGTGAACACCGGGGAGCTGTTTTTT.

This clonotype was counted many times. This chain joins TRBV20-1 and TRBJ1-1, with D maybe TRBD1 (6 bases). CDR3 length: 14 amino acids. V was shortened by 5 bases and J by 1 base, with 14 bases between the two germline ends. CDR1 DFQATT and CDR2 SNEGSKA come from the germline V gene (reference sequence). CDR3 sequence (DNA): TGCAGTGCTGGCAGGGGACAAAGGAACACTGAAGCTTTCTTT. This translates into CSAGRGQRNTEAFF.

This clonotype was counted only a few times. CDR3 residues: CASSATGIYGYTF. The CDR3 DNA follows: TGTGCCAGCAGCGCTACGGGGATCTATGGCTACACCTTC. The chain carries TRBV7-2 and TRBJ1-2; no definite D call. V lost 5 bases and J lost 4, with 11 bases in between. CDR3 length: 13 amino acids. Germline values: CDR1 SGHTA, CDR2 FQGNSA.

This clonotype appeared a few times. The rearrangement uses TRBV6-2 or TRBV6-3 and TRBJ2-4, with D possibly being TRBD2 (6 bases). Germline CDR1 reads MNHEY; CDR2 reads SVGEGT. The V gene lost 3 bases and the J gene lost 12 bases, with 18 bases spanning the gap. CDR3 size: 14 residues. Here the CDR3 reads CASSYRLPRGNQYF. DNA for the CDR3: TGTGCCAGCAGTTATCGCCTTCCCCGGGGGAATCAGTACTTC.

The chain has TRBV29-1 and TRBJ2-7; TRBD1 might be the D (6 bases). The CDR3 covers 13 residues. Per germline, CDR1 SQVTM and CDR2 ANQGSEA. V shed 6 bases and J shed 3 bases, with 15 bases lying between them. CDR3 DNA sequence: TGCAGCGTCCGGACAGCAAAAGTCTACGAGCAGTACTTC. The encoded protein is CSVRTAKVYEQYF.

This clonotype was seen a few times. V is TRBV5-1 and J is TRBJ2-7; tentative D call: TRBD2 (6 bases). The CDR3 sequence is 14 residues long. CDR1 SGHRS and CDR2 YFSETQ come from the germline V gene. Trimming took off 0 bases at V and 3 bases at J, with 10 bases between the two ends. CDR3 amino acids: CASSLGGVRYEQYF. CDR3 coding DNA: TGCGCCAGCAGCTTGGGGGGGGTGCGCTACGAGCAGTACTTC.